The present TCR beta chain was sequenced within a study of immune evolution from preneoplasia to lung adenocarcinoma. Study-wide points: Top clone share appeared to fall from AAH through AIS, MIA, adenocarcinoma. Highest clonality occurred in KRAS-mutant, not EGFR-mutant or double wild-type, nodules. Later-stage lesions seemingly showed higher T cell density and diversity than normal lung.

Patient tissue came from resections in Japan or China, 2014–2017. Sequenced by immunoSEQ multiplex PCR; TCRdb stores in-frame clones only, minus some. The table has thousands of clones, 84% seen once; the top ten hold 3% to 3.5%. Trimming took off 0 bases at V and 5 bases at J, with 7 bases between the two ends. This CDR3 contains 14 residues. The germline V gene has CDR1 SGHAT and CDR2 FQNNGV. Concerning this clone itself: The antigen remains undetermined.

Sequences were obtained from FFPE lung adenocarcinoma in situ tissue. The chain uses TRBV11-2 and TRBJ2-2, with unresolved D. This receptor was identified in a donor at least 70 years old with lung adenocarcinoma. In DNA, the CDR3 is TGTGCCAGCAGCTTAGAGTTCGGGACCGGGGAGCTGTTTTTT. As protein: CASSLEFGTGELFF.